This T cell receptor beta chain was retrieved from a study of blood T cell repertoires in COVID-19. The wider study: T cells, B-cell-depleted T cells, or PBMCs supplied cDNA or gDNA.

Recruitment covered about 26 US areas and drew participants whose ages spanned roughly 18 to 89 years. Clinical history reported by participants formed the basis on which cohorts were assigned. The CDR3 is made up of 15 amino acids. V lost 0 bases and J lost 3; bases outside the gene matches: 3. CDR1 is SGHNT and CDR2 is YYREEE in the germline V gene (reference sequence). TCRdb's table, derived via immunoSEQ multiplex PCR, lists solely in-frame clones and lacks some. The table has 300,000 to 450,000 clones, 80% to 90% seen once. The clonotype comes from a man between 25 and 39 years old who had recovered from COVID-19. Sequencing was carried out using PBMCs or T cells enriched from blood (not recorded which). The rearrangement joins TRBV5-4 to TRBJ2-5; 9 nucleotides line up with TRBD2. CDR3 amino acids: CASSLVSGGEETQYF. The CDR3 bases are TGTGCCAGCAGCTTGGTTAGCGGGGGTGAAGAGACCCAGTACTTC.